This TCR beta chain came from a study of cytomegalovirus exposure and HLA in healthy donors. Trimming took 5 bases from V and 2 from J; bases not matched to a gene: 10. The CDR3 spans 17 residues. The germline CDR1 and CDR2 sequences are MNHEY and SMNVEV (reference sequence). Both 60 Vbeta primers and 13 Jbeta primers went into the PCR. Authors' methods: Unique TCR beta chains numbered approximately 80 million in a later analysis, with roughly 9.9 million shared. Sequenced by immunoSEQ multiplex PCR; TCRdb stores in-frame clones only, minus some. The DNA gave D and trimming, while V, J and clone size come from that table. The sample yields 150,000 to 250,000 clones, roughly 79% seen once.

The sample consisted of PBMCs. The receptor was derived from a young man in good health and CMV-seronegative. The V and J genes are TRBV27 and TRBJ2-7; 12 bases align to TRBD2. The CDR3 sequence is CASSQRLAGDVAYEQYF. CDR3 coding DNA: TGTGCCAGCAGTCAGAGACTAGCGGGAGATGTGGCCTACGAGCAGTACTTC.